At least ten counts were recorded for the clone carrying this T cell receptor beta chain. These data come from a study of CD8 T cells in ankylosing spondylitis. Trimming left V 11 bases short and J 8 bases short, with 9 bases between. The CDR3 is 10 amino acids. TCRdb reprocessed the 5' RACE reads via MiXCR and lists one record per CDR3 protein. The sample consists of a few hundred thousand distinct CDR3 sequences, over 15% of them appearing once. This chain links TRBV12-3 or TRBV12-4 with TRBJ2-2; D might be TRBD2 (6 bases). The source material was blood, either unsorted or a sorted T cell fraction (not recorded which). This receptor was taken from a male donor with ankylosing spondylitis or in good health (not recorded which). CDR3 protein: CASGVGELFF. CDR3 in DNA: TGTGCCTCGGGGGTGGGGGAGCTGTTTTTT.